This is a list of T cell receptor beta chains from one sample in a study of T-cell reconstitution after alpha-beta-depleted transplantation in children. TCRdb ran MiXCR on the PCR reads and lists one entry per CDR3 protein. This table holds almost 400,000 distinct CDR3 sequences, over 20% found once. Sequencing used PBMCs from the stem cell graft donor, obtained from the stem cell graft. The receptors stem from a human donor who donated a stem cell graft to a child with acute myeloid leukemia. The CDR3 runs from the conserved cysteine through the conserved F or W. The order of the fields is CDR3 DNA, CDR3 protein, D gene, J gene, clone size, V gene. D genes are given only for firm matches. Not all rows give a size; the values are once, few, many and, for expanded clones, a class.

TGTGCCAGCAGCTCAAAAGCAGTCCAGGGGGAGCTGTTTTTT	CASSSKAVQGELFF	.	TRBJ2-2	.	TRBV5-6
TGTGCCAGCTGCCGGTCCGAGGCTCTCCAAGAGACCCAGTACTTC	CASCRSEALQETQYF	.	TRBJ2-5	few	TRBV12-3/TRBV12-4
TGTGCCAGCAGCTTAGGTTTTGGGGGGTACAATGAGCAGTTCTTC	CASSLGFGGYNEQFF	.	TRBJ2-1	few	TRBV7-2
TGTGCCAGCAGATTCAAGCCCAGGGTTTCCGAGCAGTACTTC	CASRFKPRVSEQYF	.	TRBJ2-7	.	TRBV6-2/TRBV6-3
TGCAGCGTGACGGGGACACAAACTAACTATGGCTACACCTTC	CSVTGTQTNYGYTF	.	TRBJ1-2	many	TRBV29-1
TGTGCCAGCAGCGGACTTGCGGGACAAGGAGCTTTCTTT	CASSGLAGQGAFF	.	TRBJ1-1	.	TRBV5-5
TGTGCCAGCAGCCCTTACCTAGTAGGAGGGGTCTACGAGCAGTACTTC	CASSPYLVGGVYEQYF	.	TRBJ2-7	many	TRBV9
TGCAGCACTGGTCCCGGGACAGGGAACTATGGCTACACCTTC	CSTGPGTGNYGYTF	TRBD1	TRBJ1-2	many	TRBV29-1
TGCAGCGTTGGGGAAGAGGGCTACGAGCAGTACTTC	CSVGEEGYEQYF	.	TRBJ2-7	few	TRBV29-1
TGCGCCAGCAGATGGACTAGCGGGAGACGGACCGGGGAGCTGTTTTTT	CASRWTSGRRTGELFF	TRBD2	TRBJ2-2	few	TRBV5-1
TGTGCCAGTGACTCTGGACTAGTCCTCTACGAGCAGTACTTC	CASDSGLVLYEQYF	TRBD2	TRBJ2-7	few	TRBV2
TGTGCCAGCACCACGGGACTAGCGGGAGCGCCAGTCGATGAGCAGTTCTTC	CASTTGLAGAPVDEQFF	TRBD2	TRBJ2-1	many	TRBV2
TGTGCCAGCAGCCCGACTAGCAGGGGAGCCGGGGAGCTGTTTTTT	CASSPTSRGAGELFF	.	TRBJ2-2	few	TRBV7-3
TGTGCCAGCAGTATCGGGTTGGGGGGCCGCGAGCAGTACTTC	CASSIGLGGREQYF	.	TRBJ2-7	.	TRBV27
TGCAGCGTTTTACGGAGGCTCCAAGAGACCCAGTACTTC	CSVLRRLQETQYF	.	TRBJ2-5	.	TRBV29-1
TGTGCCAGCAGTGAGGGGACAGGGGCACGTGGCTACACCTTC	CASSEGTGARGYTF	TRBD1	TRBJ1-2	few	TRBV25-1
TGCGCCAGCAGCCACCGGGGGGGAGCAGAGGGAGAGACCCAGTACTTC	CASSHRGGAEGETQYF	TRBD2	TRBJ2-5	many	TRBV5-1
TGCAGCGTACCCCGGGGCCTCACATCTGAGCAGTTCTTC	CSVPRGLTSEQFF	.	TRBJ2-1	many	TRBV29-1
TGTGCCAGCAGTCGACTAGCGGAAACCTACGAGCAGTACTTC	CASSRLAETYEQYF	TRBD2	TRBJ2-7	many	TRBV25-1
TGTGCCAGCAGGGCCTTCCGGGACAGCAATTCACCCCTCCACTTT	CASRAFRDSNSPLHF	TRBD1	TRBJ1-6	many	TRBV27
TGCAGTGCTACTGGGACTAGCGGGCGCACAGATACGCAGTATTTT	CSATGTSGRTDTQYF	TRBD2	TRBJ2-3	few	TRBV20-1
TGTGCCAGCAGCCGGAGGTCGGGGAGGGCCTACAATGAGCAGTTCTTC	CASSRRSGRAYNEQFF	TRBD2	TRBJ2-1	.	TRBV7-9
TGCAGTGCAACCGGGACTAGCGGGCGCTCCTACAATGAGCAGTTCTTC	CSATGTSGRSYNEQFF	TRBD2	TRBJ2-1	.	TRBV20-1
TGTGCCAGCAGCCCTAGGGATGGGGTGAGGGTTTCACCCCTCCACTTT	CASSPRDGVRVSPLHF	.	TRBJ1-6	.	TRBV4-2
TGTGCCAGCAGCGATGACAGGGGGCGATTGAGCACTGAAGCTTTCTTT	CASSDDRGRLSTEAFF	TRBD1	TRBJ1-1	once	TRBV12-3/TRBV12-4
TGCGCCAGCAGCTTGGTGGGACAGTGGTACGAGCAGTACTTC	CASSLVGQWYEQYF	TRBD1	TRBJ2-7	few	TRBV5-1
TGTGCCAGCAGTTTCGCACAGGGGCTGAACACTGAAGCTTTCTTT	CASSFAQGLNTEAFF	TRBD1	TRBJ1-1	.	TRBV12-3/TRBV12-4
TGCAGCGTTGTGGGGGGGGCGTTTAACAATGAGCAGTTCTTC	CSVVGGAFNNEQFF	.	TRBJ2-1	.	TRBV29-1
TGCGCCAGCAGCTTGGTAGGACAGGTCGGCGCTGCAGATACGCAGTATTTT	CASSLVGQVGAADTQYF	TRBD1	TRBJ2-3	.	TRBV5-1
TGCGCCAGCAGCTTGGTACAGGACACTTACAATGAGCAGTTCTTC	CASSLVQDTYNEQFF	.	TRBJ2-1	.	TRBV5-1
TGTGCCAGCAGCTTCGTTGGGATTTCTAGCACAGATACGCAGTATTTT	CASSFVGISSTDTQYF	.	TRBJ2-3	.	TRBV5-6
TGTGCCAGCAGAGGAGGATTCCAAGAGACCCAGTACTTC	CASRGGFQETQYF	.	TRBJ2-5	few	TRBV11-3
TGTGCCAGCAGTGAGACAGAGGCAGAGACCCAGTACTTC	CASSETEAETQYF	.	TRBJ2-5	many	TRBV12-3/TRBV12-4
TGCAGACCACAGGGGTCTGAGGAGACCCAGTACTTC	CRPQGSEETQYF	TRBD1	TRBJ2-5	few	TRBV20-1
TGCAGTGCTACTGACAGCTCTGGAAACACCATATATTTT	CSATDSSGNTIYF	.	TRBJ1-3	.	TRBV20-1
TGTGCCAGCAGCCCTGGGACGGTCTCCTACAATGAGCAGTTCTTC	CASSPGTVSYNEQFF	.	TRBJ2-1	few	TRBV3-1
TGTGCCAGCAGTTTTAGACCGGACTACGAGCAGTACTTC	CASSFRPDYEQYF	.	TRBJ2-7	many	TRBV12-3/TRBV12-4
TGTGCCAGCAGTTCCGGACTAGCGGGTGGCACAGATACGCAGTATTTT	CASSSGLAGGTDTQYF	TRBD2	TRBJ2-3	.	TRBV7-3
TGCGCCAGCAGCCCACTGACAGGGGGAGCTTATGGCTACACCTTC	CASSPLTGGAYGYTF	TRBD1	TRBJ1-2	once	TRBV5-1
TGTGCCGGGACTAGCGGGAACCTACCAACTTACAATGAGCAGTTCTTC	CAGTSGNLPTYNEQFF	TRBD2	TRBJ2-1	.	TRBV30
TGTGCCAGCAGCAAAGCGCAGGACAATGAGCAGTTCTTC	CASSKAQDNEQFF	.	TRBJ2-1	.	TRBV21-1
TGCGCCAGCAGCCCGGGACTAGCGGGGAGACAAGAAACCGGGGAGCTGTTTTTT	CASSPGLAGRQETGELFF	TRBD2	TRBJ2-2	few	TRBV10-2
TGCAGCGTCGAAGGCACAGGGGAAGGAGACGAGCAGTACTTC	CSVEGTGEGDEQYF	TRBD1	TRBJ2-7	few	TRBV29-1
TGCAGCGTTGAAGCATGGGACACCAACTTCATGAACACTGAAGCTTTCTTT	CSVEAWDTNFMNTEAFF	.	TRBJ1-1	few	TRBV29-1
TGTGCCAGCAGGCCAAACTGGGGGCCTATGAACACTGAAGCTTTCTTT	CASRPNWGPMNTEAFF	.	TRBJ1-1	.	TRBV28
TGTGCCACCAGTGATGAGGGTGTTGGAAACACCATATATTTT	CATSDEGVGNTIYF	.	TRBJ1-3	many	TRBV24-1
TGTGCCAGCAGTTGGACCTCGGGAGTCCAGGGCACAGATACGCAGTATTTT	CASSWTSGVQGTDTQYF	.	TRBJ2-3	.	TRBV27
TGTGCCAGCAGCCAAAGGACAGCAAGGAATAATGAGCAGTTCTTC	CASSQRTARNNEQFF	.	TRBJ2-1	.	TRBV3-1
TGCGCCAGCAGCCCCTTAGCTGCTCTATCGGTCATTAAGCAGTTCTTC	CASSPLAALSVIKQFF	.	TRBJ2-1	.	TRBV4-1
TGTGCCAGCAGCCCCATAGGCAGGGGGACTAGCGGGAGCTCCTACAATGAGCAGTTCTTC	CASSPIGRGTSGSSYNEQFF	TRBD2	TRBJ2-1	few	TRBV12-3/TRBV12-4
TGTGCCACCAGTGATTTGAGGAGCAGAAACCCTTCACCCCTCCACTTT	CATSDLRSRNPSPLHF	.	TRBJ1-6	few	TRBV24-1
TGCGCCAGCAGGGAGGACGGCACCGGGGAGCTGTTTTTT	CASREDGTGELFF	.	TRBJ2-2	.	TRBV5-1
TGCAGTGCCTACATCCCGGGACAGGGTTACAATGAGCAGTTCTTC	CSAYIPGQGYNEQFF	TRBD1	TRBJ2-1	many	TRBV20-1
TGTGCCAGCAGCCCCGAGGGCCAACGTAACGGTGAGCAGTTCTTC	CASSPEGQRNGEQFF	.	TRBJ2-1	many	TRBV7-3
TGCAGTGCGGGAGACCCGACTGAAGCTTTCTTT	CSAGDPTEAFF	.	TRBJ1-1	many	TRBV20-1
TGTGCCATCAGTGAGCAGGGGAACGAGCAGTACTTC	CAISEQGNEQYF	.	TRBJ2-7	many	TRBV10-3
TGTGCCACCAGCAGAGATGGCAGAGGAAGCTGGAATACTAACTATGGCTACACCTTC	CATSRDGRGSWNTNYGYTF	.	TRBJ1-2	many	TRBV15
TGTGCCAGCAGGCCCGGGACAGAGTTCTACGAGCAGTACTTC	CASRPGTEFYEQYF	TRBD1	TRBJ2-7	.	TRBV6-2/TRBV6-3
TGTGCCAGCAGTAAAGGGGGGACGTACATGAACACTGAAGCTTTCTTT	CASSKGGTYMNTEAFF	.	TRBJ1-1	few	TRBV12-3/TRBV12-4
TGCAGTGCCCCCAGTTTTCGAGCGGGTTTTCAAGAGACCCAGTACTTC	CSAPSFRAGFQETQYF	.	TRBJ2-5	many	TRBV20-1